By sample fraction, the clone carrying this T cell receptor beta chain is medium-sized. The antigen is unknown. The CDR3 consists of 14 residues. Sequencing used immunoSEQ multiplex PCR; TCRdb keeps in-frame clones, though not all of them. The sample has about 1,700 clones, 20% to 25% seen once; the top ten hold about a sixth. This record belongs to a study of sequential checkpoint blockade in melanoma. Overall study context: TCRβ was sequenced from DNA of 90 or so pretreatment tumors. Roughly 22 patients had tumor biopsies before treatment and at week 13.

The sample's treatment: randomized to nivolumab then ipilimumab (arm A) or the reverse (arm B). Study-wide points: Tumor T-cell fraction and clonality correlated with PD-L1 and CD8+ counts.

The clonotype comes from a human donor with melanoma. The sample here was tumor tissue (inferred from file names), taken from a patient given nivolumab and ipilimumab in sequence. The gene calls are TRBV7-5 and TRBJ1-1; the table assigns TRBD1, which was not confirmed against the DNA. TRBV7-5 is a listed pseudogene. The CDR3 DNA is TGTGCCAGCAGCTTCTCCGGACAGAGCACTGAAGCTTTCTTT. As protein: CASSFSGQSTEAFF.